A selection of T cell receptor beta chains follows, all from one sample in a study of OX40 agonist ivuxolimab in advanced cancers. Sequenced by immunoSEQ multiplex PCR; TCRdb stores in-frame clones only, minus some. This table has about 64,000 clones, approximately 90% appearing once. The sample in question was CD4+ or CD8+ T cells sorted from blood, obtained in a trial of the OX40 agonist ivuxolimab. Receptors originate from an adult with an advanced solid tumor such as melanoma, head and neck, liver or kidney cancer. The CDR3 runs from the conserved cysteine through the conserved F or W. Fields, in order: V gene, D gene, J gene, clone size, CDR3 DNA, CDR3 protein. D genes are given only for firm matches. Expanded clones get a size class; other rows say once, few or many, or leave the size out.

TRBV7-7	-	TRBJ2-2	-	TGTGCTAGCAGCTTACTCGGAAACACCGGGGAGCTGTTTTTT	CASSLLGNTGELFF
TRBV5-8	-	TRBJ1-2	-	TGTGCCAGCAGCCCCAAGGGCTATGGCTACACCTTC	CASSPKGYGYTF
TRBV30	TRBD1	TRBJ1-2	-	TGTGCCTGGAGTAGGGGGCCAGGCTATGGCTACACCTTC	CAWSRGPGYGYTF
TRBV19	-	TRBJ1-1	few	TGTGCCATTAAGTTGAACACTGAAGCTTTCTTT	CAIKLNTEAFF
TRBV5-6	-	TRBJ1-2	-	TGTGCCAGCAGCCGACACTATGGCTACACCTTC	CASSRHYGYTF
TRBV5-1	-	TRBJ2-1	-	TGCGCCAGCAGCTTGGGGGACCGAACGGGGTTTAGTAATGAGCAGTTCTTC	CASSLGDRTGFSNEQFF
TRBV2	-	TRBJ2-3	-	TGTGCCAGCGGTAGCGGATCTAGCACAGATACGCAGTATTTT	CASGSGSSTDTQYF
TRBV19	-	TRBJ2-7	once	TGTGCCAGTAGTATAGATCTCCGAGCGGCGGTCTACGAGCAGTACTTC	CASSIDLRAAVYEQYF
TRBV6-1	TRBD2	TRBJ2-5	-	TGTGCCAGCAGTGGCAGGGGAGTAGCGGGACCCACGGAGACCCAGTACTTC	CASSGRGVAGPTETQYF
TRBV4-3	TRBD2	TRBJ2-7	-	TGCGCCAGCAGCCCAGGAAGCGGGGTCCAACCCTACGAGCAGTACTTC	CASSPGSGVQPYEQYF
TRBV28	-	TRBJ1-1	-	TGTGCCAGCAGTTTATTCGGGAACACTGAAGCTTTCTTT	CASSLFGNTEAFF
TRBV11-2	-	TRBJ2-7	-	TGTGCCAGCAGCTTTGCTTATGGCCTCCAATCCTACGAGCAGTACTTC	CASSFAYGLQSYEQYF
TRBV29-1	-	TRBJ2-5	once	TGCAGCGTTGAAGTTGGGGGGTTTGGGGGGCTCGGGGAGACCCAGTACTTC	CSVEVGGFGGLGETQYF
TRBV18	-	TRBJ2-3	-	TGTGCCAGCTCCGAACTGGAAGTCCGCACAGATACGCAGTATTTT	CASSELEVRTDTQYF
TRBV28	-	TRBJ1-5	few	TGTGCCAGCATCCCCGGAGGGCGTAATCAGCCCCAGCATTTT	CASIPGGRNQPQHF
TRBV7-9	-	TRBJ1-2	-	TGTGCCAGCAGCTTAAATTTCTATGGCTACACCTTC	CASSLNFYGYTF
TRBV11-2	-	TRBJ2-7	-	TGTGCCAGCAGCCCGACAGGATCCGAGCAGTACTTC	CASSPTGSEQYF
TRBV28	TRBD1	TRBJ1-1	-	TGTGCCAGCTCGAGAGGGGACAGCCTCACTGAAGCTTTCTTT	CASSRGDSLTEAFF
TRBV5-4	TRBD2	TRBJ2-7	once	TGTGCCAGCAGCCCGGACGCGGGGGGTTACGAGCAGTACTTC	CASSPDAGGYEQYF
TRBV2	-	TRBJ1-5	-	TGTGCCAGCAGTGTTACTGGAGATGGCAATCAGCCCCAGCATTTT	CASSVTGDGNQPQHF
TRBV7-2	-	TRBJ2-7	-	TGTGCCAGCAGCTTAGCCCCTAGGGACTACGAGCAGTACTTC	CASSLAPRDYEQYF
TRBV18	-	TRBJ1-5	once	TGTGCCAGCTCACCCGGCTCAGGGGGCAATCAGCCCCAGCATTTT	CASSPGSGGNQPQHF
TRBV5-1	TRBD1	TRBJ2-7	-	TGCGCCAGCAGCTTGGATAGGACAGGGGGGAAACGCGAGCAGTACTTC	CASSLDRTGGKREQYF
TRBV28	-	TRBJ2-4	once	TGTGCCAGCATCCCCCGGAACAGGGATCAAACCAAAAACATTCAGTACTTC	CASIPRNRDQTKNIQYF
TRBV5-4	-	TRBJ2-1	once	TGTGCCAGCAAAACGAAACGCTCCTACAATGAGCAGTTCTTC	CASKTKRSYNEQFF
TRBV4-2	-	TRBJ1-2	-	TGTGCCAGCAGCCCCACTCCGGGGGATGAGTGGGGCTACACCTTC	CASSPTPGDEWGYTF
TRBV7-8	-	TRBJ1-4	-	TGTGCCAGCAGCGCAGAGGGGATCAACAATGAAAAACTGTTTTTT	CASSAEGINNEKLFF
TRBV7-2	-	TRBJ1-2	-	TGTGCCAGCAGCTACACCGCAGCTTACCGTTCGGGTGGCTACACCTTC	CASSYTAAYRSGGYTF
TRBV28	-	TRBJ2-5	few	TGTGCCAGCAGTTCCCAGGGTATTCCGGAGACCCAGTACTTC	CASSSQGIPETQYF
TRBV19	-	TRBJ1-1	-	TGTGCCGGCAGCCGGGGGCAGGGTGCTGAAGCTTTCTTT	CAGSRGQGAEAFF
TRBV29-1	-	TRBJ2-5	once	TGCAGCGTTCGTTACGGCGGAGTGGGGGAGACCCAGTACTTC	CSVRYGGVGETQYF
TRBV18	TRBD1	TRBJ1-5	once	TGTGCCAGCTCAGTGGGGACAGGGGGTAATCAGCCCCAGCATTTT	CASSVGTGGNQPQHF
TRBV7-9	-	TRBJ2-7	-	TGTGCCAGCAGCTTACGGGATCCCCCCTACGAGCAGTACTTC	CASSLRDPPYEQYF
TRBV7-3	-	TRBJ2-3	once	TGTGCCAGCAGCTTAACCCCGGCTTGGGGGGAGTTCTCAGATACGCAGTATTTT	CASSLTPAWGEFSDTQYF
TRBV30	TRBD2	TRBJ2-7	-	TGTGCCTGGGCCGGGACTAGCGTTTCCCCTATCCTCTTC	CAWAGTSVSPILF
TRBV19	-	TRBJ1-2	-	TGTGCCAGTAGTGCTCAATCGACGGGACCCACGAACCACTATGGCTACACCTTC	CASSAQSTGPTNHYGYTF
TRBV2	-	TRBJ2-3	-	TGTGCCAGCACCCAGGGGAACACGCAGTATTTT	CASTQGNTQYF
TRBV2	TRBD1	TRBJ2-7	-	TGTGCCAGCAGGAGGGACAGGGTCTCCTACGAGCAGTACTTC	CASRRDRVSYEQYF
TRBV4-2	-	TRBJ2-7	-	TGTGCCAGCAGCCAGGGATTCCCCGGGTACGAGCAGTACTTC	CASSQGFPGYEQYF
TRBV5-4	TRBD2	TRBJ2-7	-	TGTGCCAGCAGCTCCCCTAGCGGGAGGAACGAGCAGTACTTC	CASSSPSGRNEQYF
TRBV7-9	-	TRBJ1-2	-	TGTGCCAGCAGCCGACCAGAGGGCGGTGGGCTCGTGACCTTC	CASSRPEGGGLVTF
TRBV10-1	TRBD1	TRBJ2-7	-	TGCGCCAGCAGTGAGCAGCAGGGGGCTTCATGGCAGTACTTC	CASSEQQGASWQYF
TRBV28	-	TRBJ1-5	-	TGTGCCAGCAGTCCTTACCCTACGCAGGGTGTAATGGGGAGCAATCAGCCCCAGCATTTT	CASSPYPTQGVMGSNQPQHF
TRBV5-4	TRBD2	TRBJ2-1	-	TGTGCCAGCAGCTTGGGGGTCGCTAGCGGGACCTACAATGAGCAGTTCTTC	CASSLGVASGTYNEQFF